This passage covers 20 T cell receptor beta chains from one sample sequenced in a study of T cell repertoires in cytomegalovirus infection (dated by TCRdb to between 2017 and 2020). According to the study, the label for this sample's treatment or condition signals: in vitro stimulation with specific CMV peptide epitopes to enrich CMV-specific T cells. These receptors have no known antigen. The sequencing machine was an Illumina HiSeq 1500. TCRdb redid the processing of the public reads, applying fastp at Q25 and MiXCR, and retained in-frame beta chains. Every distinct CDR3 protein forms one entry, paired with its most common genes and DNA. This sample comprises approximately 730,000 distinct CDR3 sequences, around 29% of them detected only once. Around 13% of the sample rests with the top ten. Material: cultured CD8+ T cells from PBMCs, obtained from culture after CMV antigen stimulation. Receptors were obtained from a human donor in good health (CMV status not recorded). Some clones in this sample may be carry-over from other donors' samples.

There are many counts of this clonotype. The chain links TRBV7-2 to TRBJ2-5; D unresolved. The germline CDR1 and CDR2 sequences are SGHTA and FQGNSA. V dropped 6 bases and J dropped 5 bases, with 13 bases sitting between them. The CDR3 extends over 13 amino acids. The CDR3 coding sequence is TGTGCCAGCAGTCAATCGTCCTGGGAGACCCAGTACTTC. Its translation: CASSQSSWETQYF.

The sample holds a few counts of this clonotype. This chain joins TRBV6-6 and TRBJ1-4; D remains unclear. The CDR3 extends over 13 amino acids. Trimming cost V 10 bases and J 4 bases, with 13 bases left between them. Germline V gene data show CDR1 as MNHNY and CDR2 as SVGAGI (reference sequence). CDR3 loop: CATSWDFNEKLFF. The CDR3 DNA is TGTGCCACATCTTGGGATTTTAATGAAAAACTGTTTTTT.

This clonotype came up a few times. The chain employs TRBV27 and TRBJ2-6, with D uncertain. V dropped 3 bases and J dropped 0 bases, with 6 bases sitting between them. The CDR3 has 15 residues. CDR1 MNHEY and CDR2 SMNVEV come from the germline V gene (reference sequence). Written as DNA, the CDR3 is TGTGCCAGCAGTTTGGGCATCTCTGGGGCCAACGTCCTGACTTTC. Translation: CASSLGISGANVLTF.

This chain links TRBV6-1 with TRBJ2-7; D ambiguous. The CDR3 totals 13 residues. Germline CDR1 MNHNS, CDR2 SASEGT. V lost 3 bases, J lost 0 bases, and 6 bases lay in between. CDR3 bases: TGTGCCAGCAGTGACGGAAGCTCCTACGAGCAGTACGTC. Encoded protein: CASSDGSSYEQYV.

A few counts support this clonotype. The chain couples TRBV6-2 or TRBV6-3 to TRBJ2-1, with D maybe TRBD1 (7 bases). The length of the CDR3 is 17 residues. V lost 2 bases and J lost 4, with 18 bases in between. Germline values: CDR1 MNHEY, CDR2 SVGEGT. The CDR3 loop is CASSYLATGIIYNEQFF. In nucleotides, the CDR3 is TGTGCCAGCAGTTACCTAGCGACAGGGATAATTTACAATGAGCAGTTCTTC.

This clonotype was recorded a few times. The chain employs TRBV14 and TRBJ1-4; weak D call: TRBD1 (5 bases). The V gene's germline CDR1 is SGHDN and CDR2 FVKESK. V lost 4 bases, J lost 2 bases, and 20 bases lay in between. CDR3 size: 18 residues. CDR3 loop: CASSLIAGTEDTNEKLFF. In DNA form, the CDR3 reads TGTGCCAGCAGCCTAATTGCCGGGACGGAGGATACTAATGAAAAACTGTTTTTT.

Many counts were recorded for this clonotype. The rearrangement uses TRBV12-3 or TRBV12-4 and TRBJ1-2; D call uncertain. The CDR3 has 11 residues. Trimming pared 1 base from V and 11 bases from J, leaving 8 bases between. CDR3 nucleotide sequence: TGTGCCAGCAGTTTAGGCCTAACATACACCTTC. Translating gives CASSLGLTYTF.

The rearrangement uses TRBV14 and TRBJ2-1; D ambiguous. V lost 0 bases to trimming and J lost 4 bases, with 10 bases between them. The germline V gene has CDR1 SGHDN and CDR2 FVKESK. This CDR3 region has 15 residues. DNA for the CDR3: TGTGCCAGCAGCCAAGATTTAAGTCGATACAATGAGCAGTTCTTC. Translated, it gives CASSQDLSRYNEQFF.

This chain joins TRBV27 and TRBJ1-2; the D gene is possibly TRBD1 (6 bases). The CDR3 extends over 14 amino acids. Trimming pared 3 bases from V and 4 bases from J, leaving 12 bases between. Germline V gene lookup returns CDR1 MNHEY and CDR2 SMNVEV (reference sequence). The CDR3 sequence: CASSLSRGAYGYTF. Written as DNA, the CDR3 is TGTGCCAGCAGTTTGTCCAGGGGAGCCTATGGCTACACCTTC.

The CDR3 bases are TGCGCCAGCAGCCCAAATCGGCCGGGGACCCAAGACTATGGCTACACCTTC. Translated: CASSPNRPGTQDYGYTF. The rearrangement uses TRBV5-1 and TRBJ1-2; tentative D call: TRBD1 (5 bases). This CDR3 is built from 17 residues. The germline V gene encodes CDR1 SGHRS and CDR2 YFSETQ. V gave up 4 bases and J gave up 3 bases, with 22 bases separating them.

This sequence joins TRBV7-2 and TRBJ1-2; weak D call: TRBD1 (5 bases). The CDR3 covers 16 residues. Germline V gene data show CDR1 as SGHTA and CDR2 as FQGNSA. The germline V and J ends were trimmed by 2 bases and 5 bases, with 18 bases remaining between them. CDR3 sequence (DNA): TGTGCCAGCAGCTTAACGGAGGGGACCTCAGGATATGGCTACACCTTC. It encodes CASSLTEGTSGYGYTF.

This clonotype was counted between two and nine times. This sequence joins TRBV6-2 or TRBV6-3 and TRBJ1-5, with no clear D. The CDR3 runs 12 residues. CDR1 is MNHEY and CDR2 is SVGEGT in the germline V gene. V was pared by 1 base and J by 3 bases, with 1 base between. CDR3 loop: CASSYYNQPQHF. The CDR3 region has the DNA TGTGCCAGCAGTTACTACAATCAGCCCCAGCATTTT.

This clonotype was recorded many times. The rearrangement uses TRBV5-5 and TRBJ2-7; TRBD1 matches 9 bases. The CDR3 loop spans 16 amino acids. The trim removed 0 bases at V and 4 bases at J, leaving 8 bases unmatched. Germline V gives CDR1 SGHKS, CDR2 YYEKEE (reference sequence). The CDR3 DNA reads TGTGCCAGCAGCTTGGCGCTTGGGACAGGGATTTACGAGCAGTACTTC. This sequence encodes CASSLALGTGIYEQYF.

This rearrangement joins TRBV7-9 to TRBJ1-5; 9 bases agree with TRBD1. The germline CDR1 and CDR2 sequences are SEHNR and FQNEAQ (reference sequence). The CDR3 is 15 amino acids. V shed 5 bases, J shed 6 bases, and the junction held 8 bases outside the gene matches. CDR3 bases: TGTGCCAGCAGCACCGCAACAGGGGGCACTCAGCCCCAGCATTTT. Its translation: CASSTATGGTQPQHF.

J is TRBJ2-2 and V is TRBV7-8; D is uncertain. This CDR3 contains 11 residues. With 2 bases removed from V and 11 bases from J, the gap between germline ends came to 6 bases. Germline V gives CDR1 SGHVS, CDR2 FQNEAQ. In DNA, the CDR3 is TGTGCCAGCAGCTTAAGGAGAGAGCTGTTTTTT. This codes for CASSLRRELFF.

Only a few counts were recorded for this clonotype. V gene TRBV4-1 combines with J gene TRBJ2-4, with TRBD1 identical over 10 bases. Losses at the gene ends were 1 base for V and 10 bases for J; bases not matched to a gene: 4. This CDR3 contains 14 residues. Germline assignment: CDR1 MGHRA and CDR2 YSYEKL. CDR3 region: CASSQGTGGGIQYF. The DNA for the CDR3 is TGCGCCAGCAGCCAAGGGACAGGGGGAGGAATTCAGTACTTC.

In its sample, this clonotype was seen a few times. This sequence joins TRBV6-1 and TRBJ1-1; D is possibly TRBD1 (5 bases). Per germline, CDR1 MNHNS and CDR2 SASEGT. Trimming cost V 5 bases and J 6 bases, with 13 bases left between them. The CDR3 has 13 amino acids. The DNA for the CDR3 is TGTGCCAGCAGTATCGGGGCTTTAGCTGAAGCTTTCTTT. Protein sequence: CASSIGALAEAFF.

In this sample, this clonotype turned up a few times. The V and J genes are TRBV29-1 and TRBJ2-6; D assignment may be TRBD1 or TRBD2 (5 bases each). Germline values: CDR1 SQVTM, CDR2 ANQGSEA. The CDR3 has 15 amino acids. The V and J ends lost 4 bases and 4 bases respectively, with 14 bases between them. This CDR3 is CSVAPPGAGANVLTF. CDR3 bases: TGCAGCGTTGCCCCGCCCGGGGCCGGGGCCAACGTCCTGACTTTC.

The V call is TRBV13, the J call TRBJ1-2; 11 positions agree with TRBD1. V shed 7 bases, J shed 4 bases, and the junction held 11 bases outside the gene matches. The CDR3 is made up of 16 amino acids. Germline values: CDR1 PRHDT, CDR2 FYEKMQ (reference sequence). The CDR3 sequence is CASTLGQGALIYGYTF. The CDR3 nucleotides read TGTGCCAGCACCCTAGGACAGGGGGCGCTCATCTATGGCTACACCTTC. Full variable domain (outside the CDR3, taken from reference TRBV13 and TRBJ1-2): AAGVIQSPRHLIKEKRETATLKCYPIPRHDTVYWYQQGPGQDPQFLISFYEKMQSDKGSIPDRFSAQQFSDYHSELNMSSLELGDSALYFCASTLGQGALIYGYTFGSGTRLTVV.

The V and J genes are TRBV28 and TRBJ1-1; maybe TRBD1 (5 bases). Trimming cost V 5 bases and J 1 base, with 11 bases left between them. The CDR3 length is 14 residues. Germline lookup yields CDR1 MDHEN and CDR2 SYDVKM. CDR3 sequence (DNA): TGTGCCAGCAGTCAGGGATCTTGGAACACTGAAGCTTTCTTT. It specifies CASSQGSWNTEAFF. The full variable domain, rest sourced from reference TRBV28 and TRBJ1-1, is DVKVTQSSRYLVKRTGEKVFLECVQDMDHENMFWYRQDPGLGLRLIYFSYDVKMKEKGDIPEGYSVSREKKERFSLILESASTNQTSMYLCASSQGSWNTEAFFGQGTRLTVV.